This TCR beta chain stems from a study of CD8+CD57+ T cells in acquired aplastic anemia. Patients sequenced had flow cytometry evidence of CD8+CD57+ cell expansion. To note about this clonotype: The antigen remains unidentified.

The use of genomic DNA as template underpinned the TCR beta VDJ and CDR3 profiling. TCRdb passed the reads through MiXCR, listing each CDR3 protein once. Of roughly 280,000 distinct CDR3 sequences in the sample, approximately 58% were seen once. Germline V CDR1 and CDR2: SGHTA, FQGTGA. The J segment lost 8 bases and the V segment lost 5 bases, leaving 11 bases of the junction unmatched. CDR3 length: 16 amino acids. Study observations and caveats: Patients and controls were found to share over 25 CD8+ CDR3 sequences.

V and J are TRBV7-3 and TRBJ2-1, with 11 bases aligning to TRBD2. This TCR was recovered from a human donor with aplastic anemia. Material for sequencing was sorted CD4+, CD8+, or CD8+CD57+ T cells (not recorded which) from PBMCs. CDR3 bases: TGTGCCAGCAGCCATGATTTTAGCGGGGGGGGGGATGAGCAGTTCTTC. Its protein is CASSHDFSGGGDEQFF.